Here is one T cell receptor (beta chain) with its context. The antigen is not known. The RNA, 0.5 to 1 ug, was put through reverse transcription using random hexamers. Across 54 Vbeta and 13 Jbeta, immunoSEQ multiplex PCR amplified TCR beta CDR3. TCRdb analysed the immunoSEQ multiplex PCR reads with MiXCR anew, one entry per CDR3 protein. The repertoire has 130,000 to 150,000 distinct CDR3 sequences, around 94% of them found once; the top ten carry roughly 0.083%. This CDR3 region has 13 residues. From germline, CDR1 is WNHNN and CDR2 SYGVQD (reference sequence). The V end was cut by 6 bases, the J end by 2 bases, with 9 bases between. This sample stems from a study of CD8 T cells in Susac syndrome. Whole-study findings and limits: In its TCR sequencing and HLA analysis, the study acknowledged that the number of individuals was relatively small.

The sequencing sample was made of CD4+ T cells from PBMCs. The clonotype originates from a human donor in good health. This rearrangement joins TRBV10-1 to TRBJ2-3; the D is unclear. The CDR3 nucleotides read TGCGCCAGCAGAGAGACTCACACAGATACGCAGTATTTT. Translated, it gives CASRETHTDTQYF.